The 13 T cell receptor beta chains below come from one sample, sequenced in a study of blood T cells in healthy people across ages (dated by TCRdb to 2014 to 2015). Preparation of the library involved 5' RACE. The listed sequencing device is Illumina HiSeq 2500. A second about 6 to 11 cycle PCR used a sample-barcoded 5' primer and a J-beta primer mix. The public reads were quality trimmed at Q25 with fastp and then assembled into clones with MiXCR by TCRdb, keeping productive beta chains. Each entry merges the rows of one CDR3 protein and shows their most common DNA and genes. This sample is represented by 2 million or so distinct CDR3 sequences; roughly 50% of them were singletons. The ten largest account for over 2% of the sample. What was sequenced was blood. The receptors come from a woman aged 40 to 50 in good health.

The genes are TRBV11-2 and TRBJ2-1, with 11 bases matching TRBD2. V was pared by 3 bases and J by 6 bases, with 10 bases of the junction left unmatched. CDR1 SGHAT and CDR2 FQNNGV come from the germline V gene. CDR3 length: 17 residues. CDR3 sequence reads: CASSLELAGVRGNEQFF. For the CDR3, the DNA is TGTGCCAGCAGCTTGGAACTAGCGGGGGTAAGGGGCAATGAGCAGTTCTTC.

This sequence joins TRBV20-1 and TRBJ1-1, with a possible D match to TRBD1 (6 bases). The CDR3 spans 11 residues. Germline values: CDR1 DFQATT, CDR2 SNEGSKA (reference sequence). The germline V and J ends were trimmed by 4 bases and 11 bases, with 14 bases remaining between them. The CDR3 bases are TGCAGTGCTACCCCTCAGGGGTTGGCTTTCTTT. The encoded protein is CSATPQGLAFF.

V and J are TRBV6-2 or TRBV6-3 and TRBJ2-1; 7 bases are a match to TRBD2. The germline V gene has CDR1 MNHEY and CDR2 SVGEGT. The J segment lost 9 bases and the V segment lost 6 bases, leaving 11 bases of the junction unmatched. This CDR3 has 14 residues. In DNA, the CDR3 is TGTGCCAGCAGGAAGACTAGCAAGCTTGGTGAGCAGTTCTTC. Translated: CASRKTSKLGEQFF.

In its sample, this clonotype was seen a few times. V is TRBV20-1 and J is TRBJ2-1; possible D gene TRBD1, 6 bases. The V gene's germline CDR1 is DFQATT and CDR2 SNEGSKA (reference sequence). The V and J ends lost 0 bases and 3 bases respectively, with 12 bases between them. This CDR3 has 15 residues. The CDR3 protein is CSARDPGADYNEQFF. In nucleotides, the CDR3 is TGCAGTGCTAGAGATCCAGGGGCGGACTACAATGAGCAGTTCTTC.

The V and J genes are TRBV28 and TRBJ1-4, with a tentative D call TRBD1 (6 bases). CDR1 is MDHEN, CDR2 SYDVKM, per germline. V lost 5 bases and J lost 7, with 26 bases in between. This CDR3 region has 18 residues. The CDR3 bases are TGTGCCAGCAGTCAAAGACTTACTAGTACCGGGACAACTGAAAAACTGTTTTTT. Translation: CASSQRLTSTGTTEKLFF.

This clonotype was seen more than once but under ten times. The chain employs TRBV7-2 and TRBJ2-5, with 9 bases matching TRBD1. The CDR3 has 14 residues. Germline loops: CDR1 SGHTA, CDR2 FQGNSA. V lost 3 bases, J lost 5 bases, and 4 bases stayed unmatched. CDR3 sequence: CASSFTGGWETQYF. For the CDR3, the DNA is TGTGCCAGCAGCTTTACAGGGGGCTGGGAGACCCAGTACTTC.

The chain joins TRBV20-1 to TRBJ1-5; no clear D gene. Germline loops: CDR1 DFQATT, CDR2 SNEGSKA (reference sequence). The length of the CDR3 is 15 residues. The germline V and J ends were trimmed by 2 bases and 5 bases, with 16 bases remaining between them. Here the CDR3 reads CSARSDGPLYQPQHF. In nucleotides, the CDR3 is TGCAGTGCTAGATCTGACGGGCCGCTCTATCAGCCCCAGCATTTT.

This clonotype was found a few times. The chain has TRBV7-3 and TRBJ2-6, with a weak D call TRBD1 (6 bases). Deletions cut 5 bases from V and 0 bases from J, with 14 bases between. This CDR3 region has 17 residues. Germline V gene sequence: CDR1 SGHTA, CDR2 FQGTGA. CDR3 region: CASSDGQTYSGANVLTF. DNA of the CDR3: TGTGCCAGCAGCGACGGACAGACCTACTCTGGGGCCAACGTCCTGACTTTC.

Written as DNA, the CDR3 is TGTGCCAGCAGGGGCCTGAAGGCCTACAATGAGCAGTTCTTC. Translated: CASRGLKAYNEQFF. V is TRBV7-9 and J is TRBJ2-1; D uncertain. The germline V and J ends were trimmed by 6 bases and 2 bases, with 11 bases remaining between them. The CDR3 extends over 14 amino acids. The germline V gene has CDR1 SEHNR and CDR2 FQNEAQ (reference sequence).

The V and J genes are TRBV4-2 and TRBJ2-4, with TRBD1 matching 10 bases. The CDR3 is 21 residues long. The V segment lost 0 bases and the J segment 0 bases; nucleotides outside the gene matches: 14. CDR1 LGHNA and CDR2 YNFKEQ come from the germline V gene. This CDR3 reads CASSQEAGTGVGSLAKNIQYF. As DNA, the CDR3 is TGTGCCAGCAGCCAAGAAGCCGGGACAGGGGTTGGGTCCTTAGCCAAAAACATTCAGTACTTC.

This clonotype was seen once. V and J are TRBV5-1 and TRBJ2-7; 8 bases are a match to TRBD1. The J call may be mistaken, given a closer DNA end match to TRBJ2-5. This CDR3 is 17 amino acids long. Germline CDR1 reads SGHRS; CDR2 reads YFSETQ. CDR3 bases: TGCGCCAGCAGTTTTCTCCTGCGTGGGACAGGCGGGGAGACCCAGTACTTC. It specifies CASSFLLRGTGGETQYF.

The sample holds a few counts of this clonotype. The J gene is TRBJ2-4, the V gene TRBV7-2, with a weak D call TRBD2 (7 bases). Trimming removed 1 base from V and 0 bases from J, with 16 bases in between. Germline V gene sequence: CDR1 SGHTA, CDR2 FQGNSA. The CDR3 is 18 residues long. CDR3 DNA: TGTGCCAGCAGCTTAGGGTGGCGCGGGGGCTTAGCCAAAAACATTCAGTACTTC. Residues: CASSLGWRGGLAKNIQYF.

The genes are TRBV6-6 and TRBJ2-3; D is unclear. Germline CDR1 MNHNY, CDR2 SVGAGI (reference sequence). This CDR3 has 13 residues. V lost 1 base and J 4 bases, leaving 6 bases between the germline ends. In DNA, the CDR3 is TGTGCCAGCAGTTACTTGATGGCAGATACGCAGTATTTT. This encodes CASSYLMADTQYF.